This T cell receptor beta chain was retrieved from a study of T cells in Graves' hyperthyroidism and ophthalmopathy. Study as a whole: The authors collected peripheral blood at initial diagnosis, before any treatment.

Amplification targeted TCR beta CDR3 regions from RNA transcripts. During a first-round RT-PCR of the TCR CDR3, the HTBI primer set was used. One entry per CDR3 protein results from TCRdb running MiXCR on the multiplex PCR reads. The data show about 420,000 distinct CDR3 sequences, with approximately 15% seen just once and around an eighth held by the top ten. The germline CDR1 and CDR2 sequences are SEHNR and FQNEAQ (reference sequence). V gave up 6 bases and J gave up 10 bases, with 13 bases separating them. CDR3 length: 12 residues. Study-level points and caveats: Ophthalmopathy onset followed model prediction by a median about six months.

This clonotype was detected ten times or more. The target antigen is unknown. Criteria for exclusion of patients were uncontrolled infection, other autoimmune disease, pregnancy or lactation. An approximately 10 ml volume of fresh peripheral blood provided the PBMCs. The TCR was taken from a woman between 18 and 30 years old with Graves' hyperthyroidism. Material for sequencing was blood. The chain has TRBV7-9 and TRBJ2-1; D gene unclear. The CDR3 protein is CASRSSPKEQFF. Here the CDR3 DNA reads TGTGCCAGCAGGTCCAGTCCCAAGGAGCAGTTCTTC.